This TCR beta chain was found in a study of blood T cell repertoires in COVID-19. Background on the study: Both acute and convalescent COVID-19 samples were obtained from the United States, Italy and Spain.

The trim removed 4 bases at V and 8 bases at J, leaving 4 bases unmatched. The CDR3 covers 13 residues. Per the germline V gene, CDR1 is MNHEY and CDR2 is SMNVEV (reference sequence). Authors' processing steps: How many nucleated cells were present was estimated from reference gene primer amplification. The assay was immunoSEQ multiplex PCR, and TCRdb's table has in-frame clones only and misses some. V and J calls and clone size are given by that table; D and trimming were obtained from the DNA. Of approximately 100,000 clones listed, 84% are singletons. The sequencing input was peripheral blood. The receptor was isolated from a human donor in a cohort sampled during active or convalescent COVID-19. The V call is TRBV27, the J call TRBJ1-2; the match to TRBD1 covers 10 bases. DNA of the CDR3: TGTGCCAGCAGTTGGGACAGGGGAAGAGGCTACACCTTC. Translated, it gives CASSWDRGRGYTF.